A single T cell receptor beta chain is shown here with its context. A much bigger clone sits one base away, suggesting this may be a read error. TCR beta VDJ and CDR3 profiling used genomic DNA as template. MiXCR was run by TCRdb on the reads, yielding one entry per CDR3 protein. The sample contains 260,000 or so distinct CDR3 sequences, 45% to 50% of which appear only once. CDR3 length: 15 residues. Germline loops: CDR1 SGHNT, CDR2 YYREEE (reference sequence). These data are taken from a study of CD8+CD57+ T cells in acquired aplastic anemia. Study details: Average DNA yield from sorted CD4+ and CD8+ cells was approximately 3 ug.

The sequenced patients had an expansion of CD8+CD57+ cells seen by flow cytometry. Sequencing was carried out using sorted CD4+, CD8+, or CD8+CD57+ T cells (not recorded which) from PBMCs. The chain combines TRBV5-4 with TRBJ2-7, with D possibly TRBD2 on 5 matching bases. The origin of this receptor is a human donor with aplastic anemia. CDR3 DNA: TGTGCCAGCAGCTTGGTAGGGCGGGTTTTTTACGAGCAGTGCTTC. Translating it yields CASSLVGRVFYEQCF.